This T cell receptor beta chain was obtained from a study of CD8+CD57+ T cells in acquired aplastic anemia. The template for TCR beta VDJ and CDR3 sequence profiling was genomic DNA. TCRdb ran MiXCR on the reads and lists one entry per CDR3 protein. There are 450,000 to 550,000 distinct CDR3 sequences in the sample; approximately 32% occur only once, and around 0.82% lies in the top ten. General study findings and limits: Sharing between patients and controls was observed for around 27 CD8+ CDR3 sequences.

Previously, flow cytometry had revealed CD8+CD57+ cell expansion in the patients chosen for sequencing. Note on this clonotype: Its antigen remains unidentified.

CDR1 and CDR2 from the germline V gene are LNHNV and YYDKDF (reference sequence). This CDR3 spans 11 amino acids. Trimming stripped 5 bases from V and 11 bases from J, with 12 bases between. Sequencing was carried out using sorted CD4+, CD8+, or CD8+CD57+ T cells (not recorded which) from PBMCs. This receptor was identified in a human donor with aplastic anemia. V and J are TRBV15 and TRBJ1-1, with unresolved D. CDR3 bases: TGTGCCACCAGCCCTAGCGGGTTTGCTTTCTTT. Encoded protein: CATSPSGFAFF.